The clone carrying this T cell receptor (beta chain) occurred a few times. Its antigen is not identified. As for treatment: roughly 20 received Ad26.COV2.S at low or high dose, single or two shots; about 5 received placebo; per-sample allocation not given. Specimen acquisition occurred on day 63 following the initial vaccine or placebo injection. Immunization relied on an Ad26 vector, which expressed Wuhan-strain SARS-CoV-2 spike. Per germline, CDR1 SGHKS and CDR2 YYEKEE (reference sequence). The V and J ends lost 0 bases and 2 bases respectively, with 12 bases between them. The CDR3 is 15 amino acids. This table comes from immunoSEQ multiplex PCR, and its TCRdb copy is limited to in-frame clones, with some not included. The sample holds about 400,000 clones, over 80% seen once. The data belong to a study of Ad26.COV2.S vaccination and SARS-CoV-2 variants. Study at large: The vaccine Ad26.COV2.S was put into the muscle once, or twice with 56 days between. Points from the study as a whole: Substantial breadth was reportedly displayed by spike-specific CD8+ and CD4+ T cell responses after vaccination.

The sequences come from peripheral blood, collected in a trial of Ad26.COV2.S vaccine versus placebo. The rearrangement joins TRBV5-5 to TRBJ2-7; the D call may be TRBD1 or TRBD2 (5 bases each). The sequence came from a person between 18 and 59 years old who received the Ad26.COV2.S COVID-19 vaccine or a placebo. The CDR3 region is CASSLGWDGAYEQYF. CDR3 sequence (DNA): TGTGCCAGCAGCTTGGGTTGGGACGGGGCCTACGAGCAGTACTTC.